The subject of this entry is one T cell receptor beta chain. These data are taken from a study of OX40 agonist ivuxolimab in advanced cancers. Overall study context: While on treatment, patients had intravenous ivuxolimab at 0.01 to 10 mg/kg every 2 weeks. Enrollees could have had prior anti-PD-1, anti-PD-L1 or anti-CTLA-4 therapy, which 40% had received. Partial responses were achieved by three patients, one with hepatocellular carcinoma and two with cutaneous melanoma.

With baseline, cycle 4 day 1, and cycle 7 day 1 as timepoints, blood was sampled. The length of the CDR3 is 17 residues. Germline CDR1 reads MNHNS; CDR2 reads SASEGT. The V segment lost 2 bases and the J segment 1 base; nucleotides outside the gene matches: 9. The protocol was immunoSEQ multiplex PCR, while the TCRdb copy is restricted to in-frame clones and leaves out a portion. The sample lists about 78,000 clones, around 94% occurring once. V and J are TRBV6-1 and TRBJ1-1; TRBD1 matches 8 bases. The receptor comes from an adult with an advanced solid tumor such as melanoma, head and neck, liver or kidney cancer. The sample consisted of CD4+ or CD8+ T cells sorted from blood, taken in a trial of the OX40 agonist ivuxolimab. CDR3 nucleotides: TGTGCCAGCAGTGAACGGGACAGGTGGGGATGGAACACTGAAGCTTTCTTT. Translated: CASSERDRWGWNTEAFF.